This TCR beta chain was identified during a study of PD-1 blockade in classical Hodgkin lymphoma. Every patient experienced relapse after autologous stem cell transplantation, and brentuximab vedotin exposure varied. Sequencing used immunoSEQ multiplex PCR; TCRdb keeps in-frame clones, though not all of them. Among roughly 34,000 clones listed, 76% were seen once. Germline CDR1 reads MNHNY; CDR2 reads SVGAGI (reference sequence). The CDR3 runs to 15 residues. V trimming: 0 bases; J trimming: 6 bases; junction bases outside the gene matches: 5. The chain couples TRBV6-6 to TRBJ2-3, with 8 bases lining up with TRBD2. The material was peripheral blood mononuclear cells (PBMCs), obtained before the second cycle of nivolumab. The receptor was isolated from a human donor with classical Hodgkin lymphoma. CDR3 residues: CASSYSSGGSDTQYF. CDR3 nucleotide sequence: TGTGCCAGCAGTTACTCAAGCGGGGGATCGGATACGCAGTATTTT.